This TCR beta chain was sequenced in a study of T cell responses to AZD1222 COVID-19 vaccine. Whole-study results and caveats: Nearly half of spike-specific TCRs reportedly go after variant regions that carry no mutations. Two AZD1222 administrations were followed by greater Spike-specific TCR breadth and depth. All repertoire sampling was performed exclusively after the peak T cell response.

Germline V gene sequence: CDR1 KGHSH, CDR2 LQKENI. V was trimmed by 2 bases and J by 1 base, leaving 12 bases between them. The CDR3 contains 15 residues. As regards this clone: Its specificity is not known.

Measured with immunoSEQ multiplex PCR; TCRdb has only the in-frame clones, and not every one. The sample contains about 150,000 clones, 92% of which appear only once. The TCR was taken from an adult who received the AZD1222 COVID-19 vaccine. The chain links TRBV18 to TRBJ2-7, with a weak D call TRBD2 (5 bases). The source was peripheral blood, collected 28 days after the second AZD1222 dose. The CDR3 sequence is CASSPGLGESYEQYF. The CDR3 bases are TGTGCCAGCTCACCAGGTCTCGGGGAGTCCTACGAGCAGTACTTC.